A selection of T cell receptor beta chains follows, all from one sample in a study of shared clonotypes between healthy human individuals. Repertoires were generated with immunoSEQ multiplex PCR, while TCRdb's copy carries only in-frame clones and drops some. The table lists about a million clones, approximately 76% of them singletons. The source material was memory CD4+ T cells sorted from blood. The receptors come from a man aged 18-30 years in good health. The CDR3 runs from the conserved cysteine through the conserved F or W. A D gene is named only where the DNA matches it firmly. Size is stated for part of the rows, as once, few or many counts, or as a class when the clone is expanded.

D gene	V gene	J gene	clone size	CDR3 protein	CDR3 DNA
TRBD1	TRBV5-1	TRBJ1-1	few	CASSWWDSKNTEAFF	TGCGCCAGCAGCTGGTGGGACAGTAAGAACACTGAAGCTTTCTTT
NA	TRBV30	TRBJ2-7	NA	CAWSVLTTGEQYF	TGTGCCTGGAGTGTACTGACCACAGGCGAGCAGTACTTC
NA	TRBV4-1	TRBJ2-5	NA	CASSQTRVQETQYF	TGCGCCAGCAGCCAAACCAGGGTCCAAGAGACCCAGTACTTC
TRBD1	TRBV6-5	TRBJ1-1	once	CASSYPGQGKTEAFF	TGTGCCAGCAGTTACCCGGGACAGGGGAAGACTGAAGCTTTCTTT
TRBD1	TRBV5-1	TRBJ1-2	NA	CASSGGQGADGYTF	TGCGCCAGCAGCGGAGGACAGGGGGCCGATGGCTACACCTTC
NA	TRBV5-4	TRBJ2-1	NA	CASSPRRSSGSYNEQFF	TGTGCCAGCAGCCCGCGGCGGTCCAGCGGCTCCTACAATGAGCAGTTCTTC
NA	TRBV7-2	TRBJ2-7	few	CASSARGREQYF	TGTGCCAGCAGCGCGCGGGGAAGAGAGCAGTACTTC
TRBD1	TRBV7-2	TRBJ2-5	NA	CASSATGYGQETQYF	TGTGCCAGCAGCGCGACAGGGTATGGACAAGAGACCCAGTACTTC
NA	TRBV30	TRBJ2-3	NA	CAWQGLASTDTQYF	TGTGCCTGGCAGGGATTAGCTAGCACAGATACGCAGTATTTT
TRBD1	TRBV5-6	TRBJ1-3	NA	CASSSSGTGHSGNTIYF	TGTGCCAGCAGCTCCTCCGGGACAGGACACTCTGGAAACACCATATATTTT
NA	TRBV18	TRBJ2-7	once	CASSASLNGEQYF	TGTGCCAGCTCAGCCTCCCTAAACGGCGAGCAGTACTTC
NA	TRBV18	TRBJ2-4	NA	CASSPQGGTKNIQYF	TGTGCCAGCTCACCACAGGGGGGTACCAAAAACATTCAGTACTTC
TRBD1	TRBV28	TRBJ2-1	NA	CASSSTGGPYNEQFF	TGTGCCAGCAGTTCCACAGGGGGACCCTACAATGAGCAGTTCTTC
TRBD1	TRBV2	TRBJ1-2	NA	CASSQGQGSYGYTF	TGTGCCAGCAGCCAGGGACAGGGGAGCTATGGCTACACCTTC
TRBD1	TRBV18	TRBJ1-2	few	CASSLLDRGKGYTF	TGTGCCAGCTCACTATTGGACAGGGGGAAAGGCTACACCTTC
TRBD1	TRBV28	TRBJ2-7	once	CASSADRVRSYEQYF	TGTGCCAGCAGTGCAGACAGGGTACGGAGCTACGAGCAGTACTTC
NA	TRBV7-7	TRBJ2-2	many	CASSLVAGSNTGELFF	TGTGCTAGCAGCTTAGTCGCGGGAAGTAACACCGGGGAGCTGTTTTTT
TRBD1	TRBV30	TRBJ2-7	many	CAWSVPGQIVGEQYF	TGTGCCTGGAGTGTACCGGGACAGATTGTAGGAGAGCAGTACTTC
NA	TRBV19	TRBJ2-3	once	CASMQRAATDTQYF	TGTGCCAGTATGCAAAGGGCAGCCACAGATACGCAGTATTTT
TRBD1	TRBV6-5	TRBJ1-6	once	CASTEGTGINSPLHF	TGTGCCAGCACCGAAGGGACAGGAATTAATTCACCCCTCCACTTT
NA	TRBV5-1	TRBJ2-2	NA	CASSSGQNTGELFF	TGCGCCAGCAGCTCAGGACAGAACACCGGGGAGCTGTTTTTT
TRBD1	TRBV29-1	TRBJ1-2	few	CSVGGQGFGYTF	TGCAGCGTTGGAGGACAGGGGTTTGGCTACACCTTC
TRBD2	TRBV5-1	TRBJ2-1	NA	CASKGSGSGVGNEQFF	TGCGCCAGCAAAGGTAGCGGGAGCGGAGTAGGCAATGAGCAGTTCTTC
NA	TRBV14	TRBJ2-5	NA	CASSQGDLGFGETQYF	TGTGCCAGCAGCCAGGGTGACTTAGGGTTTGGGGAGACCCAGTACTTC
NA	TRBV5-5	TRBJ2-5	few	CASSSSTYQETQYF	TGTGCCAGCAGCTCATCAACGTACCAAGAGACCCAGTACTTC
NA	TRBV7-2	TRBJ2-2	NA	CASRFTDHTGELFF	TGTGCCAGCAGATTTACTGACCACACCGGGGAGCTGTTTTTT
NA	TRBV30	TRBJ2-7	many	CAWGLQGIYEQYF	TGTGCCTGGGGTCTTCAGGGGATCTACGAGCAGTACTTC
NA	TRBV11-2	TRBJ1-2	NA	CASSLARYDGYTF	TGTGCCAGCAGCTTAGCGAGGTACGATGGCTACACCTTC
NA	TRBV6-5	TRBJ1-2	NA	CASRRSGLWNGYTF	TGTGCCAGCAGGCGGTCAGGCCTGTGGAATGGCTACACCTTC
TRBD1	TRBV30	TRBJ1-6	NA	CAWRGGSNSPLHF	TGTGCCTGGAGAGGGGGCAGCAATTCACCCCTCCACTTT
NA	TRBV19	TRBJ2-1	NA	CASKRGGIYNEQFF	TGTGCCAGTAAAAGGGGGGGGATCTACAATGAGCAGTTCTTC
NA	TRBV6-5	TRBJ1-4	NA	CASSRTLSGEKLFF	TGTGCCAGCAGTAGGACACTATCGGGTGAAAAACTGTTTTTT
NA	TRBV13	TRBJ2-3	NA	CASSLEEGVGTDTQYF	TGTGCCAGCAGCTTAGAAGAGGGAGTGGGGACAGATACGCAGTATTTT
TRBD1	TRBV7-9	TRBJ2-5	NA	CASSVWGTVARETQYF	TGTGCCAGCAGCGTTTGGGGGACAGTGGCACGGGAGACCCAGTACTTC
NA	TRBV5-3	TRBJ1-2	NA	CARQLDYGYTF	TGTGCCCGTCAGCTAGACTATGGCTACACCTTC